A single sample is the source of the 21 T cell receptor beta chains below, sequenced in a study of blood T cell repertoires in COVID-19. Profiling relied on immunoSEQ multiplex PCR, and the TCRdb table lists in-frame clones only, not all of them. The sample yields about 280,000 clones, around 93% seen once. The sequenced sample consisted of PBMCs or T cells enriched from blood (not recorded which). The receptor set was obtained from a man aged 35 to 55 who had been exposed to COVID-19.

V usage is TRBV9 and J usage is TRBJ2-2, with 15 bases matching TRBD2. CDR3 length: 17 residues. Trimming at V came to 1 base and at J to 6 bases, leaving 4 bases not matched to a gene. Per germline, CDR1 SGDLS and CDR2 YYNGEE. CDR3 residues: CASSVRTSGRDAGELFF. CDR3 nucleotide sequence: TGTGCCAGCAGCGTACGGACTAGCGGGAGGGACGCCGGGGAGCTGTTTTTT.

This rearrangement joins TRBV3-1 (or the pseudogene TRBV3-2) to TRBJ2-2, with D possibly TRBD1 on 5 matching bases. V lost 3 bases and J lost 2, with 7 bases in between. CDR1 and CDR2 (germline): LGHDT, YNNKEL (reference sequence). The CDR3 is made up of 14 amino acids. CDR3 loop: CASSHDSNTGELFF. The CDR3 DNA reads TGTGCCAGCAGCCACGACAGCAACACCGGGGAGCTGTTTTTT.

This rearrangement joins TRBV18 to TRBJ1-2; 10 nucleotides align to TRBD1. The germline V gene has CDR1 KGHSH and CDR2 LQKENI. This CDR3 contains 17 residues. Unmatched junction bases numbered 10, after V lost 3 bases and J lost 3 bases. CDR3 in amino acids: CASSPMSGTGVYYGYTF. The CDR3 nucleotides read TGTGCCAGCTCACCCATGTCCGGGACAGGGGTTTACTATGGCTACACCTTC.

The V and J genes are TRBV28 and TRBJ2-1; a weak D match, TRBD2 (5 bases). CDR3 length equals 14 residues. Germline V CDR1 and CDR2: MDHEN, SYDVKM. Trimming shortened V by 4 bases and J by 5 bases, and 12 bases separated the two germline ends. CDR3 in DNA: TGTGCCAGCAGTTCCCAGGACTTACACAATGAGCAGTTCTTC. Translation gives CASSSQDLHNEQFF.

V gene TRBV10-1 combines with J gene TRBJ1-2; D is possibly TRBD1 (6 bases). The V end was cut by 2 bases, the J end by 0 bases, with 10 bases between. Germline loops: CDR1 WNHNN, CDR2 SYGVQD (reference sequence). CDR3 length equals 15 residues. The CDR3, as DNA: TGCGCCAGCAGTGAGAGACAGGCAACTAACTATGGCTACACCTTC. Translating gives CASSERQATNYGYTF.

The V and J genes are TRBV27 and TRBJ2-2; D is perhaps TRBD2 (5 bases). Trimming shortened V by 3 bases and J by 0 bases, and 11 bases separated the two germline ends. The CDR3 is 16 amino acids. Germline CDR1 is MNHEY and CDR2 is SMNVEV (reference sequence). The DNA of the CDR3 is TGTGCCAGCAGTTTTCTAGCCGGAGCGAACACCGGGGAGCTGTTTTTT. Its translation: CASSFLAGANTGELFF.

This chain uses TRBV7-8 with TRBJ1-1; 7 nucleotides agree with TRBD1. Germline CDR1 and CDR2: SGHVS and FQNEAQ. V was clipped by 1 base and J by 10 bases; unmatched bases: 12. The CDR3 contains 15 residues. Here the CDR3 DNA reads TGTGCCAGCAGCTTAGAAGTAGGGACAGTGGGGGGAGCTTTCTTT. Translated: CASSLEVGTVGGAFF.

V is TRBV11-2 and J is TRBJ2-7, with 8 bases aligning to TRBD1. J was trimmed by 2 bases and V by 0 bases; bases with no gene match: 6. This CDR3 comprises 16 residues. Germline loops: CDR1 SGHAT, CDR2 FQNNGV. The CDR3 region is CASSLDSRGLTYEQYF. For the CDR3, the DNA is TGTGCCAGCAGCTTAGATTCCAGGGGGCTCACCTACGAGCAGTACTTC.

The genes are TRBV6-5 and TRBJ1-2, with 7 bases lining up with TRBD1. Germline trimming cut 0 bases from V and 8 bases from J; bases unmatched to any gene: 6. The CDR3 has 14 amino acids. Germline V gene sequence: CDR1 MNHEY, CDR2 SVGAGI. The chain's CDR3 is CASSYSGRGGGYTF. Written as DNA, the CDR3 is TGTGCCAGCAGTTACTCAGGTCGAGGGGGCGGCTACACCTTC.

J is TRBJ1-2 and V is TRBV9, with D perhaps matching TRBD1 (6 bases). V shed 0 bases and J shed 7 bases, with 16 bases lying between them. Germline CDR1 and CDR2: SGDLS and YYNGEE. The CDR3 contains 15 residues. The CDR3 bases are TGTGCCAGCAGCGTAGGGGGGCAGGGAAAAACTGGCTACACCTTC. It encodes CASSVGGQGKTGYTF.

The genes are TRBV20-1 and TRBJ2-1; D call uncertain. The CDR3 covers 11 residues. The V end lost 3 bases, the J end lost 7 bases, and 7 bases lay between the germline ends. Germline assignment: CDR1 DFQATT and CDR2 SNEGSKA (reference sequence). The CDR3 DNA is TGCAGTGCTAGCCGAGAAAATGAGCAGTTCTTC. This codes for CSASRENEQFF.

The chain links TRBV28 to TRBJ2-7, with D perhaps matching TRBD1 (5 bases). CDR1 is MDHEN, CDR2 SYDVKM, per germline. Trimming took 4 bases from V and 0 from J, leaving 10 bases between them. The CDR3 runs 14 residues. CDR3 residues: CASSSGHLSYEQYF. CDR3 bases: TGTGCCAGCAGTTCAGGACACCTCTCCTACGAGCAGTACTTC.

The rearrangement joins TRBV12-5 to TRBJ1-5; possibly TRBD1 for D (5 bases). The CDR3 spans 16 residues. Trimming took 3 bases from V and 0 from J, leaving 12 bases between them. CDR1 is LGHNT, CDR2 FRNRAP, per germline. CDR3 protein: CASGFLGGVSNQPQHF. DNA for the CDR3: TGTGCTAGTGGTTTTTTGGGGGGAGTTAGCAATCAGCCCCAGCATTTT.

This clone was found once. The V gene is TRBV7-3, the J gene TRBJ1-2; D not resolved. From germline, CDR1 is SGHTA and CDR2 FQGTGA. Trimming shortened V by 1 base and J by 1 base, and 28 bases separated the two germline ends. The CDR3 has 21 residues. CDR3: CASSLKPLIDGIPDLNYGYTF. The CDR3 DNA follows: TGTGCCAGCAGCTTAAAGCCACTAATTGACGGAATCCCAGACCTTAACTATGGCTACACCTTC.

This clone was detected only once. V is TRBV28 and J is TRBJ1-6, with D possibly being TRBD1 (5 bases). This CDR3 spans 15 amino acids. V was trimmed by 3 bases and J by 5 bases, leaving 11 bases between them. Germline V CDR1 and CDR2: MDHEN, SYDVKM. The CDR3 DNA reads TGTGCCAGCAGTTTTTCTCAGGGAAATAATTCACCCCTCCACTTT. It encodes CASSFSQGNNSPLHF.

This clone appeared once. This chain links TRBV5-6 with TRBJ2-7; 7 bases align to TRBD2. There are 14 residues in the CDR3. Unmatched junction bases numbered 6, after V lost 4 bases and J lost 2 bases. Germline assignment: CDR1 SGHDT and CDR2 YYEEEE. The CDR3 region is CASSPGGSTYEQYF. As DNA, the CDR3 is TGTGCCAGCAGCCCCGGGGGGTCTACCTACGAGCAGTACTTC.

The chain employs TRBV28 and TRBJ2-3; 11 bases map to TRBD2. The CDR3 length is 18 residues. Germline V gives CDR1 MDHEN, CDR2 SYDVKM. The trim removed 2 bases at V and 4 bases at J, leaving 11 bases unmatched. The chain's CDR3 is CASSLPPGTSGDSDTQYF. CDR3 nucleotides: TGTGCCAGCAGTTTACCACCCGGGACTAGCGGAGACTCAGATACGCAGTATTTT.

This clone is a singleton in its sample. The chain links TRBV19 to TRBJ2-7, with TRBD1 matching 7 bases. Trimming took 6 bases from V and 6 from J; bases not matched to a gene: 8. The CDR3 loop spans 13 amino acids. The germline V gene has CDR1 LNHDA and CDR2 SQIVND (reference sequence). CDR3 region: CASSSRGFGEQYF. The CDR3, as DNA: TGTGCCAGTAGCAGCAGGGGGTTCGGCGAGCAGTACTTC.

The rearrangement joins TRBV5-1 to TRBJ2-1; 10 bases map to TRBD2. The CDR3 covers 16 residues. Per the germline V gene, CDR1 is SGHRS and CDR2 is YFSETQ. J was trimmed by 1 base and V by 2 bases; bases with no gene match: 3. The CDR3 loop is CASSFYSGRSYNEQFF. DNA for the CDR3: TGCGCCAGCAGCTTTTATAGCGGGAGGTCCTACAATGAGCAGTTCTTC.

This sequence joins TRBV4-2 and TRBJ2-1; D possibly corresponds to TRBD2 (5 bases). V was cut by 0 bases and J by 6 bases, with 18 bases left in between. The germline gives CDR1 LGHNA, CDR2 YNFKEQ. There are 17 residues in the CDR3. Here the CDR3 reads CASSQEGPRAPSNEQFF. CDR3 coding DNA: TGTGCCAGCAGCCAAGAGGGTCCGAGGGCCCCAAGCAATGAGCAGTTCTTC.

The chain uses TRBV7-3 and TRBJ2-5; TRBD1 matches at 8 bases. The germline V gene encodes CDR1 SGHTA and CDR2 FQGTGA. The CDR3 covers 14 residues. Germline trimming cut 4 bases from V and 5 bases from J; bases unmatched to any gene: 6. CDR3 residues: CASSSQGAGETQYF. The CDR3 DNA reads as TGTGCCAGCAGCTCCCAGGGGGCCGGGGAGACCCAGTACTTC.